Listed below are T cell receptor beta chains from one sample, sequenced in a study of response to subunit inactivated influenza vaccine. A single record per CDR3 protein comes from TCRdb applying MiXCR to the RT-PCR reads. This sample has about 620,000 distinct CDR3 sequences; 12% occur once, and the top ten carry roughly a tenth. The sample in question was PBMCs from blood, obtained on the day of vaccination. The source of these receptors is a man between 45 and 60 years old who received an inactivated influenza vaccine. CDR3s include the opening cysteine and the closing phenylalanine or tryptophan. Fields, in order: J gene, V gene, D gene, clone size, CDR3 protein, CDR3 DNA. The D gene is left open where the match is weak. Size values are once, few and many counts, or a class for expanded clones, and some rows have none.

TRBJ2-1 TRBV20-1 TRBD2 NA CSAFPGLAGHNEQFF TGCAGTGCTTTCCCGGGACTAGCGGGCCACAATGAGCAGTTCTTC
TRBJ2-7 TRBV14 NA NA CASSQDHSWVGFDDEQYF TGTGCCAGCAGCCAAGATCATTCATGGGTGGGGTTCGACGACGAGCAGTACTTC
TRBJ2-3 TRBV7-6 NA many CASSPRSGSSTDTQYF TGTGCCAGCAGCCCCCGCTCTGGTAGCAGCACAGATACGCAGTATTTT
TRBJ2-7 TRBV5-5 NA few CASSLPRVGSEQYF TGTGCCAGCAGCTTACCCCGGGTAGGTTCCGAGCAGTACTTC
TRBJ2-2 TRBV4-1 TRBD1 many CASSRLTGSNTGELFF TGCGCCAGCAGCCGTCTGACAGGGTCGAACACCGGGGAGCTGTTTTTT
TRBJ2-3 TRBV20-1 TRBD2 NA CSALRASGYSDTQYF TGCAGTGCCCTCCGGGCTAGCGGTTACTCAGATACGCAGTATTTT
TRBJ2-7 TRBV20-1 TRBD1 few CSASITGALYEQYF TGCAGTGCTAGTATAACAGGGGCCCTCTACGAGCAGTACTTC
TRBJ2-2 TRBV27 NA few CASSLIVGVGTGELFF TGTGCCAGCAGTTTAATAGTGGGAGTAGGCACCGGGGAGCTGTTTTTT
TRBJ2-7 TRBV4-3 NA few CASSQDFAGNSYEQYF TGCGCCAGCAGCCAAGATTTCGCAGGGAATTCCTACGAGCAGTACTTC
TRBJ2-1 TRBV18 TRBD1 many CASSRLQGAGYNEQFF TGTGCCAGCTCACGTCTACAGGGGGCTGGGTACAATGAGCAGTTCTTC
TRBJ2-7 TRBV6-2/TRBV6-3 TRBD2 NA CASSYDSGEARGYEQYF TGTGCCAGCAGTTACGACAGCGGGGAGGCCAGAGGTTACGAGCAGTACTTC
TRBJ1-1 TRBV5-1 NA few CASRSGPGSTEAFF TGCGCCAGCCGATCCGGGCCAGGGTCTACTGAAGCTTTCTTT
TRBJ2-7 TRBV12-3/TRBV12-4 TRBD1 few CASTSTGAHEQYF TGTGCCAGCACCTCTACAGGGGCACACGAGCAGTACTTC
TRBJ1-1 TRBV5-1 NA NA CASSSSGTLNTEAFF TGCGCCAGCAGCTCATCCGGGACCTTGAACACTGAAGCTTTCTTT
TRBJ2-1 TRBV7-3 TRBD2 few CASSSMLRTPSSGRAGEQFF TGTGCCAGCAGCTCCATGCTCCGGACGCCTTCTAGCGGGAGGGCCGGTGAGCAGTTCTTC
TRBJ2-2 TRBV5-1 NA many CASSHRRGLNSNTGELFF TGCGCCAGCAGCCATCGACGGGGGCTAAATTCGAACACCGGGGAGCTGTTTTTT
TRBJ2-1 TRBV7-9 TRBD2 few CASSSPTGTSASGSF TGTGCCAGCAGCTCCCCAACCGGGACTAGCGCCTCAGGGTCCTTC
TRBJ2-3 TRBV11-2 TRBD2 many CASSLDPGLAGGRSTDTQYF TGTGCCAGCAGCTTAGACCCCGGGCTAGCGGGGGGGCGTAGCACAGATACGCAGTATTTT
TRBJ2-3 TRBV7-2 NA few CASSLVYLGAADTQYF TGTGCCAGCAGCCTAGTATATTTAGGGGCGGCAGATACGCAGTATTTT
TRBJ2-3 TRBV4-1 TRBD1 many CASSHTGDSTDTQYF TGCGCCAGCAGCCACACAGGGGACAGCACAGATACGCAGTATTTT
TRBJ2-4 TRBV28 TRBD1 NA CASSQTGRYIQYF TGTGCCAGCAGTCAGACAGGGCGGTACATTCAGTACTTC
TRBJ2-1 TRBV5-1 NA NA CASSLAGLRDTYNEQFF TGCGCCAGCAGCTTGGCGGGACTCCGGGACACTTACAATGAGCAGTTCTTC
TRBJ1-5 TRBV20-1 NA NA CSAYRGSSNQPQHF TGCAGTGCGTATCGGGGCTCGAGCAATCAGCCCCAGCATTTT
TRBJ2-2 TRBV29-1 NA many CSVMGANFGAGELFF NA
TRBJ2-7 TRBV25-1 NA few CASSARTTHEQYF TGTGCCAGCAGTGCTAGGACCACCCACGAGCAGTACTTC
TRBJ1-1 TRBV6-2/TRBV6-3 NA many CASSYRGFTEAFF TGTGCCAGCAGTTATCGGGGGTTCACTGAAGCTTTCTTT
TRBJ2-1 TRBV20-1 TRBD1 NA CSARDPQGATLEQFF TGCAGTGCTAGAGACCCGCAGGGGGCGACTCTTGAGCAGTTCTTC
TRBJ1-2 TRBV7-2 TRBD1 NA CASSSQGKYYGYNF TGTGCCAGCAGCTCACAGGGGAAGTACTATGGCTACAACTTC
TRBJ2-7 TRBV7-4 NA many CASSLSRLYEQYF TGTGCCAGCAGCTTAAGTCGCCTATACGAGCAGTACTTC
TRBJ2-1 TRBV28 NA NA CASNLQGGVEQFF TGTGCCAGCAACCTTCAAGGGGGGGTTGAGCAGTTCTTC
TRBJ2-3 TRBV20-1 NA few CSATSRQRGGTDTQYF TGCAGTGCTACCAGTCGACAGCGCGGTGGGACAGATACGCAGTATTTT
TRBJ2-2 TRBV28 NA few CASSFRQSAGELFF TGTGCCAGCAGTTTTAGGCAGTCCGCCGGGGAGCTGTTTTTT
TRBJ2-3 TRBV7-2 TRBD1 few CASSPRDRDNTDTQYF TGTGCCAGCAGCCCCCGGGACAGGGACAACACAGATACGCAGTATTTT
TRBJ2-7 TRBV5-1 TRBD1 many CASSFGTESYEQYF TGCGCCAGCAGCTTCGGGACAGAATCCTACGAGCAGTACTTC
TRBJ2-1 TRBV27 NA few CASSLDRLSYNEQFF TGTGCCAGCAGTTTAGACAGATTGTCCTACAATGAGCAGTTCTTC
TRBJ2-7 TRBV12-3/TRBV12-4 TRBD1 few CASTLGQGEYEQYF TGTGCCAGCACCCTGGGACAGGGGGAGTACGAGCAGTACTTC
TRBJ2-1 TRBV20-1 NA few CSASLRQGHDNEQFF TGCAGTGCTAGTTTGAGACAAGGTCACGACAATGAGCAGTTCTTC
TRBJ2-2 TRBV7-9 NA NA CASSSVGGRTNTGELFF TGTGCCAGCAGCTCCGTCGGTGGGCGTACGAACACCGGGGAGCTGTTTTTT
TRBJ1-2 TRBV10-3 NA many CAISDPKTYGYTF TGTGCCATCAGTGATCCAAAGACCTATGGCTACACCTTC
TRBJ2-3 TRBV19 NA few CASSMDRAGTDTQYF TGTGCCAGTAGTATGGATCGAGCGGGCACAGATACGCAGTATTTT
TRBJ2-3 TRBV6-5 NA NA CASSYGSSSPADTQYF TGTGCCAGCAGTTACGGGTCGAGCAGTCCCGCAGATACGCAGTATTTT
TRBJ2-2 TRBV6-4 TRBD2 many CASSSLAGGTGELFF TGTGCCAGCAGTTCACTAGCGGGAGGAACCGGGGAGCTGTTTTTT
TRBJ2-3 TRBV7-2 NA NA CASSLGHLTDTQYF TGTGCCAGCAGCCTCGGACACCTAACAGATACGCAGTATTTT
TRBJ2-1 TRBV4-3 TRBD2 few CASSQEGASGNEQFF TGCGCCAGCAGCCAAGAAGGTGCTAGCGGGAATGAGCAGTTCTTC
TRBJ2-7 TRBV7-2 NA NA CASSLELGIGSYEQYF TGTGCCAGCAGCTTAGAACTCGGGATCGGATCCTACGAGCAGTACTTC
TRBJ1-2 TRBV4-1 NA many CASSQDRGPYYGYTF TGCGCCAGCAGTCAGGACCGGGGACCATACTATGGCTACACCTTC
TRBJ2-1 TRBV12-3/TRBV12-4 NA NA CASSLANGHEQFF TGTGCCAGCAGTTTAGCAAACGGACATGAGCAGTTCTTC
TRBJ2-5 TRBV3-1 NA few CASSQVSGKETQYF TGTGCCAGCAGCCAAGTCTCGGGAAAAGAGACCCAGTACTTC
TRBJ2-7 TRBV27 NA many CASSFGVSYEQYF TGCGCCAGCAGCTTCGGTGTTTCCTACGAGCAGTACTTC
TRBJ2-5 TRBV11-2 TRBD2 few CASSSSGVETQYF TGTGCCAGCAGCTCTAGCGGGGTAGAGACCCAGTACTTC
TRBJ2-6 TRBV15 TRBD2 NA CATSRRGSGANVLTF TGTGCCACCAGCAGGCGGGGGTCTGGGGCCAACGTCCTGACTTTC
TRBJ1-1 TRBV7-2 TRBD1 NA CASSQRQGGMAEAFF TGTGCCAGCAGCCAACGACAGGGTGGGATGGCTGAAGCTTTCTTT